This entry lists 20 T cell receptor beta chains sequenced from one sample in a study of T cells in Graves' hyperthyroidism and ophthalmopathy. What was amplified from RNA transcripts were TCR beta CDR3 regions. TCR CDR3 underwent first-round RT-PCR with the HTBI primer set. TCRdb re-analysed the multiplex PCR reads in MiXCR, keeping a single row per CDR3 protein. The table includes about 840,000 distinct CDR3 sequences, approximately 40% detected once. Sequenced input: blood. All receptors derive from a man between 18 and 35 years old with Graves' hyperthyroidism.

This clonotype has at least ten counts. J is TRBJ2-7 and V is TRBV29-1; D is undetermined. The ends were cut back, 4 bases at V and 3 bases at J, with 10 bases in the middle. CDR3 length equals 12 residues. CDR1 and CDR2 from the germline V gene are SQVTM and ANQGSEA. As DNA, the CDR3 is TGCAGCGTTGCCCCCAGACTCTACGAGCAGTACTTC. Protein: CSVAPRLYEQYF.

V is TRBV7-2 and J is TRBJ2-5; tentatively, D is TRBD1 (5 bases). The germline V gene has CDR1 SGHTA and CDR2 FQGNSA. The CDR3 has 15 residues. V dropped 1 base and J dropped 5 bases, with 14 bases sitting between them. CDR3 sequence reads: CASSLVGAQRETQYF. The CDR3 DNA is TGTGCCAGCAGCTTAGTAGGGGCTCAAAGGGAGACCCAGTACTTC. The full variable domain, its missing parts supplied by reference TRBV7-2 and TRBJ2-5, is GAGVSQSPSNKVTEKGKDVELRCDPISGHTALYWYRQSLGQGLEFLIYFQGNSAPDKSGLPSDRFSAERTGGSVSTLTIQRTQQEDSAVYLCASSLVGAQRETQYFGPGTRLLVL.

The gene calls are TRBV24-1 and TRBJ2-5; 7 nucleotides line up with TRBD1. There are 14 residues in the CDR3. Germline lookup yields CDR1 KGHDR and CDR2 SFDVKD. J lost 7 bases, V lost 5 bases, and 9 bases had no gene match. The CDR3 loop reads CATSALRQGLTQYF. The CDR3 DNA sequence: TGTGCCACCAGTGCCTTAAGACAGGGTCTGACCCAGTACTTC.

The V call is TRBV7-2, the J call TRBJ2-5; 10 bases line up with TRBD2. Germline V CDR1 and CDR2: SGHTA, FQGNSA. The CDR3 loop spans 15 amino acids. The ends lost 1 base at V and 3 bases at J; junction bases unmatched: 2. The CDR3 nucleotides read TGTGCCAGCAGCTTAGTAGCGGGGGGAAAAGAGACCCAGTACTTC. Amino acid sequence: CASSLVAGGKETQYF.

This clonotype was seen ten or more times. The rearrangement uses TRBV20-1 and TRBJ2-5; 14 bases agree with TRBD2. The junction had 1 base not matched to a gene; V was cut back by 3 bases and J by 4 bases. There are 14 residues in the CDR3. Germline loops: CDR1 DFQATT, CDR2 SNEGSKA (reference sequence). CDR3 in DNA: TGCAGTGCTAGGGGACTAGCGGGAGTAGAGACCCAGTACTTC. Its translation: CSARGLAGVETQYF.

This clonotype appeared many times. The chain has TRBV20-1 and TRBJ1-2; D not resolved. CDR3 size: 12 residues. The germline V and J ends were trimmed by 5 bases and 4 bases, with 11 bases remaining between them. CDR1 DFQATT and CDR2 SNEGSKA come from the germline V gene (reference sequence). The CDR3, as DNA: TGCAGTGCTTACACAAGGGCCTATGGCTACACCTTC. Protein: CSAYTRAYGYTF.

This clonotype was detected only once. The chain recombines TRBV20-1 with TRBJ2-7; the D gene is possibly TRBD2 (5 bases). The CDR3 has 14 amino acids. Germline CDR1 reads DFQATT; CDR2 reads SNEGSKA (reference sequence). Between the trimmed V and J ends, which lost 6 bases and 3 bases, there was a span of 18 bases. The DNA for the CDR3 is TGCAGTGCGTTAAGCGGAACTACAAACTACGAGCAGTACTTC. Translation: CSALSGTTNYEQYF.

This clonotype appeared many times. The chain employs TRBV12-3 or TRBV12-4 and TRBJ1-2; D unclear. CDR3 size: 13 residues. The V and J ends lost 3 bases and 6 bases respectively, with 11 bases between them. CDR3 nucleotide sequence: TGTGCCAGCAGTTTGCACTCAGCCGATGGCTACACCTTC. It translates to CASSLHSADGYTF.

A remark on this clonotype: An end of the junction does not agree with germline; a read error may underlie this. This chain uses TRBV10-3 with TRBJ1-5; D uncertain. CDR3 length equals 14 residues. The germline V gene encodes CDR1 ENHRY and CDR2 SYGVKD. CDR3 loop: CASSFRDFNQPQHF. Written as DNA, the CDR3 is TGTGCCAGCAGTTTTCGGGATTTCAATCAGCCCCAGCATTTT.

V usage is TRBV29-1 and J usage is TRBJ1-2; possible D gene TRBD1, 5 bases. Germline loops: CDR1 SQVTM, CDR2 ANQGSEA. The CDR3 has 11 amino acids. The DNA for the CDR3 is TGCATGTCCGGGACGGATGAGGGCTACACCTTC. Translation: CMSGTDEGYTF.

In regard to this clonotype: One end of the junction fails to match germline, which may point to a read error. CDR3 loop: CASSQVGPRGDYGYTF. The CDR3 DNA reads as TGCGCCAGCAGCCAAGTAGGCCCCAGGGGGGACTATGGCTACACCTTC. This rearrangement joins TRBV5-5 to TRBJ1-2, with 7 bases that match TRBD1. This CDR3 region has 16 residues. Germline lookup yields CDR1 SGHKS and CDR2 YYEKEE (reference sequence).

This chain uses TRBV9 with TRBJ2-5, with D perhaps given as TRBD1 or TRBD2 (5 bases each). Trimming took 3 bases from V and 1 from J, leaving 10 bases between them. Germline V gene sequence: CDR1 SGDLS, CDR2 YYNGEE. The length of the CDR3 is 14 residues. CDR3 sequence (DNA): TGTGCCAGCAGCGCCGCCGGGACCCAAGAGACCCAGTACTTC. This codes for CASSAAGTQETQYF.

This clonotype was recorded at least ten times. The rearrangement uses TRBV25-1 and TRBJ1-4; the D is unclear. The germline gives CDR1 MGHDK, CDR2 SYGVNS. The CDR3 is made up of 13 amino acids. Trimming took 4 bases from V and 8 from J, leaving 11 bases between them. CDR3: CASSGRTGEKLFF. Here the CDR3 DNA reads TGTGCCAGCAGTGGGAGGACGGGGGAAAAACTGTTTTTT.

The rearrangement joins TRBV6-1 to TRBJ2-7; D is unresolved. V was shortened by 11 bases and J by 1 base, with 21 bases between the two germline ends. CDR1 is MNHNS and CDR2 is SASEGT in the germline V gene. The CDR3 contains 15 residues. The CDR3 DNA reads TGTGCCTGGAGTGTCCGGGTCTTTAGTTCCTACGAGCAGTACTTC. Protein sequence: CAWSVRVFSSYEQYF.

The gene calls are TRBV10-3 and TRBJ1-1; a possible D gene is TRBD1 (6 bases). The CDR3 loop spans 17 amino acids. CDR1 and CDR2 from the germline V gene are ENHRY and SYGVKD. Trimming removed 3 bases from V and 3 bases from J, with 20 bases in between. The CDR3 DNA sequence: TGTGCCATCAGTGACCCTGACCGACAGGAGGGGGACACTGAAGCTTTCTTT. This codes for CAISDPDRQEGDTEAFF.

The chain joins TRBV29-1 to TRBJ2-7; 9 nucleotides match TRBD1. Germline V gene lookup returns CDR1 SQVTM and CDR2 ANQGSEA. CDR3 length: 12 residues. V lost 7 bases to trimming and J lost 4 bases; unmatched junction nucleotides: 5. The DNA for the CDR3 is TGCAGCGCATGGGACAGGGTTTACGAGCAGTACTTC. It translates to CSAWDRVYEQYF.

In its sample, this clonotype was seen a few times. This chain joins TRBV7-9 and TRBJ1-4; 9 positions agree with TRBD1. V shed 6 bases and J 5 bases; nucleotides not matched to a gene: 10. CDR3 size: 16 residues. Germline loops: CDR1 SEHNR, CDR2 FQNEAQ (reference sequence). The CDR3 coding sequence is TGTGCCAGCAGATCCTGGACAGGGGTGACAAATGAAAAACTGTTTTTT. This encodes CASRSWTGVTNEKLFF.

This clonotype was seen a few times. The rearrangement uses TRBV14 and TRBJ2-7, with 7 bases fitting TRBD2. The CDR3 loop spans 15 amino acids. The V gene end was trimmed by 0 bases and the J gene end by 2 bases; junction bases not matched to a gene: 4. Germline V gene sequence: CDR1 SGHDN, CDR2 FVKESK. This CDR3 reads CASSQDGDYAYEQYF. For the CDR3, the DNA is TGTGCCAGCAGCCAAGATGGGGACTACGCCTACGAGCAGTACTTC.

The chain employs TRBV12-3 or TRBV12-4 and TRBJ2-7, with D possibly being TRBD1 or TRBD2 (5 bases each). The CDR3 extends over 14 amino acids. Trimming removed 4 bases from V and 5 bases from J, with 15 bases in between. The CDR3 reads CASSSWDLWNEQYF. CDR3 sequence (DNA): TGTGCCAGCAGTTCGTGGGACCTATGGAACGAGCAGTACTTC.

The J gene is TRBJ1-5, the V gene TRBV12-3 or TRBV12-4; D is perhaps TRBD1 (6 bases). Between the trimmed V and J ends, which lost 6 bases and 6 bases, there was a span of 15 bases. This CDR3 has 14 residues. CDR3 nucleotides: TGTGCCAGCAGGTACAGGGAAGTAGGTCAGCCCCAGCATTTT. It codes for CASRYREVGQPQHF.